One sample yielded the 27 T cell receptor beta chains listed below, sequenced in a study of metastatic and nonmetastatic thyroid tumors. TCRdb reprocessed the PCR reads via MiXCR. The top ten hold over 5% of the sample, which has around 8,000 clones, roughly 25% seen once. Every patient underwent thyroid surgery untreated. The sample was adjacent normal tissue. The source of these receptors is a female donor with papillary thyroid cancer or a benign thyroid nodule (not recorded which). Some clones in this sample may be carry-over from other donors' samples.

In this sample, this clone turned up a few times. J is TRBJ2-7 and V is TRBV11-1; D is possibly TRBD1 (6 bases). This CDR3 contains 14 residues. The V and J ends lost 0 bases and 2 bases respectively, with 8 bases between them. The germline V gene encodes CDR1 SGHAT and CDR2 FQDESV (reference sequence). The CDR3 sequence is CASSLATGTYEQYF. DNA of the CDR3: TGTGCCAGCAGCTTAGCAACAGGGACCTACGAGCAGTACTTC. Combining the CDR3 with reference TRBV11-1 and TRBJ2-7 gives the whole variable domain EAEVAQSPRYKITEKSQAVAFWCDPISGHATLYWYRQILGQGPELLVQFQDESVVDDSQLPKDRFSAERLKGVDSTLKIQPAELGDSAMYLCASSLATGTYEQYFGPGTRLTVT.

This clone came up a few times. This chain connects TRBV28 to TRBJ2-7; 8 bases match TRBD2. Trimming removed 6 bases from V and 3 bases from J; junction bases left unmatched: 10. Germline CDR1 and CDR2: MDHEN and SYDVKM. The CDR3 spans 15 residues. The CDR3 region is CASRNPAGDGYEQYF. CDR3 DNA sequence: TGTGCCAGCAGAAACCCAGCGGGAGATGGCTACGAGCAGTACTTC.

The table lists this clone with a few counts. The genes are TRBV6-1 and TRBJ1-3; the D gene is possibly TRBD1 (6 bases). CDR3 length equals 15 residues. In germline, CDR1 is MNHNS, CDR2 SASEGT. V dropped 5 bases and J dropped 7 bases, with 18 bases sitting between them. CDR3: CASSFSQGQGNTIYF. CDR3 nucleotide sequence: TGTGCCAGCAGTTTTTCACAGGGTCAAGGGAACACCATATATTTT.

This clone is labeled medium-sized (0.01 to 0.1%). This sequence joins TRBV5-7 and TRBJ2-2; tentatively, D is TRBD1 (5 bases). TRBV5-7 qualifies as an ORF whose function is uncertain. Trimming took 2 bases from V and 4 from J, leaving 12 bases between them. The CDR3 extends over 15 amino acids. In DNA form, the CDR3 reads TGTGCCAGCAGCTTCCCGTCAGGGCGCACCGGGGAGCTGTTTTTT. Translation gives CASSFPSGRTGELFF.

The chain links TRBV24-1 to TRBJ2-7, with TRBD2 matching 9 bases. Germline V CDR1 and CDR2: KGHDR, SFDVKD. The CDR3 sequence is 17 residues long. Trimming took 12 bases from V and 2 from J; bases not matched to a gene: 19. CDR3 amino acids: CAPCRDAGTSYTYEQYF. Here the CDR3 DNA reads TGTGCCCCCTGCCGGGACGCCGGGACTAGCTACACCTACGAGCAGTACTTC.

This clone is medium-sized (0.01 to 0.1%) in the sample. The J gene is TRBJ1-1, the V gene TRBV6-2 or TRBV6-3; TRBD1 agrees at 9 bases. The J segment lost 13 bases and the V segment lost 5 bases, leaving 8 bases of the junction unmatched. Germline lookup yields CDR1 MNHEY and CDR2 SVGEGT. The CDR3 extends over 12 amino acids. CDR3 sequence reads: CASSTGTGTGFF. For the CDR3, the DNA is TGTGCCAGCAGTACCGGGACAGGGACGGGTTTCTTT.

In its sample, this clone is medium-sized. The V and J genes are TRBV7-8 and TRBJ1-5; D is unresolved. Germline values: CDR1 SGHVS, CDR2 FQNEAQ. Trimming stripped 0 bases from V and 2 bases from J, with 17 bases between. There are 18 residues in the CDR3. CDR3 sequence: CASSLADLGSGGNQPQHF. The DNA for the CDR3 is TGTGCCAGCAGCTTAGCTGATTTGGGGAGTGGAGGCAATCAGCCCCAGCATTTT.

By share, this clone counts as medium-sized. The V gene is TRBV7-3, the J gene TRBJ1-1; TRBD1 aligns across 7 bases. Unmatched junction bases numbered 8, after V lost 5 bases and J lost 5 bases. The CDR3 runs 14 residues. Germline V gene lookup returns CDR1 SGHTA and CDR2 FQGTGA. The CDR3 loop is CASSQGGAGTEAFF. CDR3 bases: TGTGCCAGCAGCCAGGGGGGGGCCGGGACTGAAGCTTTCTTT.

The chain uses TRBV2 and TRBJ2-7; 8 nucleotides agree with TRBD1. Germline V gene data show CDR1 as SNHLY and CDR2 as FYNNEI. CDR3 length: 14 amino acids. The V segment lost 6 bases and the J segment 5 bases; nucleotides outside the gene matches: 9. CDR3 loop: CASSDRGSLDEQYF. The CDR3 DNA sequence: TGTGCCAGCAGCGACAGGGGTAGTCTGGACGAGCAGTACTTC.

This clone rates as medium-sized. CDR3 loop: CATSRDRRAGYEQYF. CDR3 sequence (DNA): TGTGCCACCAGCAGAGATAGGAGGGCCGGCTACGAGCAGTACTTC. This chain joins TRBV15 and TRBJ2-7, with D perhaps TRBD2 (6 bases). Deletions cut 0 bases from V and 3 bases from J, with 12 bases between. Germline CDR1 and CDR2: LNHNV and YYDKDF (reference sequence). The CDR3 loop spans 15 amino acids.

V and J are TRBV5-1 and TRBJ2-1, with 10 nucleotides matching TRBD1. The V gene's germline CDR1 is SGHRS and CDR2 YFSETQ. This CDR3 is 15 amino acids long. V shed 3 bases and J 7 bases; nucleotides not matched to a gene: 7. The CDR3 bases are TGCGCCAGCAGCTCGGGACAGGGGATTAGGAATGAGCAGTTCTTC. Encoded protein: CASSSGQGIRNEQFF.

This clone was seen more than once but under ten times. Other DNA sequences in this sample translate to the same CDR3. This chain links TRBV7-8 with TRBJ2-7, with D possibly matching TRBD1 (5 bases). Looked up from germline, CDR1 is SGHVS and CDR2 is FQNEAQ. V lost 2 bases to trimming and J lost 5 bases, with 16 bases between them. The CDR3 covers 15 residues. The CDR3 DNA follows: TGTGCCAGCAGCTTATCCGGTACAGGTCGCGACGAGCAGTACTTC. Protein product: CASSLSGTGRDEQYF.

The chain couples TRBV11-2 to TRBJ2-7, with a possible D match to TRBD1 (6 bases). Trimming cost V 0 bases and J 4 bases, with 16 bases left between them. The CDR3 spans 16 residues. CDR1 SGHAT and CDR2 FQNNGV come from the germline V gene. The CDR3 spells CASSLDDMGQGYEQYF. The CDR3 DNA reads TGTGCCAGCAGCTTAGACGATATGGGGCAGGGGTACGAGCAGTACTTC.

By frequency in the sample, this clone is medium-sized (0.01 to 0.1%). The CDR3 bases are TGCAGTGCTCCAAGGACAGGGTTCGATTATGGCTACACCTTC. Encoded protein: CSAPRTGFDYGYTF. The chain joins TRBV20-1 to TRBJ1-2; TRBD1 agrees at 8 bases. Germline V gene data show CDR1 as DFQATT and CDR2 as SNEGSKA (reference sequence). The V gene end was trimmed by 5 bases and the J gene end by 5 bases; junction bases not matched to a gene: 10. The CDR3 has 14 residues.

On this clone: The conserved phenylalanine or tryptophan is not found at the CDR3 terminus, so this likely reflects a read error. This CDR3 is CVSSEGGAVYEQYY. The CDR3 nucleotides are TGTGTCAGCAGTGAGGGCGGGGCGGTCTACGAGCAGTACTAC. V and J are TRBV2 and TRBJ2-7, with D perhaps TRBD2 (6 bases). This CDR3 region has 14 residues. Germline V gene data show CDR1 as SNHLY and CDR2 as FYNNEI.

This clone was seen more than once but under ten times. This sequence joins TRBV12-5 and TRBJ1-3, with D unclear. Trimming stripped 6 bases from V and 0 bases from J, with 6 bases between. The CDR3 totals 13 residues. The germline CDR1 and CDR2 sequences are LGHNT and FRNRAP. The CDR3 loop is CASGRDSGNTIYF. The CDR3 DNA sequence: TGTGCTAGTGGGAGGGACTCTGGAAACACCATATATTTT.

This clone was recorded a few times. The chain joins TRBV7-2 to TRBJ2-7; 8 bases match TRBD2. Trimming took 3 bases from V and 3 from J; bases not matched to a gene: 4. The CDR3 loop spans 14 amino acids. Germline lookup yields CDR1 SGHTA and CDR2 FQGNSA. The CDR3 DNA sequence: TGTGCCAGCAGCTTTGCGGGGGGAATCTACGAGCAGTACTTC. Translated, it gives CASSFAGGIYEQYF.

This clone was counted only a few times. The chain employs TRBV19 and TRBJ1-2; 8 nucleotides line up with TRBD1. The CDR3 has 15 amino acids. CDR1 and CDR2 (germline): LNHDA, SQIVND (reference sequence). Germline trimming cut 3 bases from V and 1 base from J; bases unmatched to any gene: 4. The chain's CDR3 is CASSIGTGVNYGYTF. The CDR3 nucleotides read TGTGCCAGTAGTATTGGGACAGGAGTTAACTATGGCTACACCTTC.

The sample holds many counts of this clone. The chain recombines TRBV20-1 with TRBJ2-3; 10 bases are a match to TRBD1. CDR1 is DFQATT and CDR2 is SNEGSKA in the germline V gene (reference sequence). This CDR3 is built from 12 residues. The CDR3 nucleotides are TGCAGGGGAGACAGGGGGCCAGATACGCAGTATTTT. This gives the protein CRGDRGPDTQYF.

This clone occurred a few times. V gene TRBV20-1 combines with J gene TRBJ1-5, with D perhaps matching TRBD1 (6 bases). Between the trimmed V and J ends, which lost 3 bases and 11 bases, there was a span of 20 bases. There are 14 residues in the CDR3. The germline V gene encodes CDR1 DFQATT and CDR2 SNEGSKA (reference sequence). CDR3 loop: CSASLDSGPGTQHF. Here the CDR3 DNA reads TGCAGTGCTAGTCTGGACAGCGGCCCGGGGACCCAGCATTTT.

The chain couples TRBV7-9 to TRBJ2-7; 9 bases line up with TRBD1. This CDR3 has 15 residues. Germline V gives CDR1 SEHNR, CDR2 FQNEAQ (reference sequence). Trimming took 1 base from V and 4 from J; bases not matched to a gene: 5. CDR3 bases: TGTGCCAGCAGCTTAGTCACAGGGGGCCAGTACGAGCAGTACTTC. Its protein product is CASSLVTGGQYEQYF.

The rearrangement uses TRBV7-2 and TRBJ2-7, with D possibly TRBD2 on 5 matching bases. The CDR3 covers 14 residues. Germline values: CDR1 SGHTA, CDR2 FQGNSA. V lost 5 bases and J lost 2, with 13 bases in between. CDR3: CASSQLASTYEQYF. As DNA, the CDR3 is TGTGCCAGCAGCCAATTAGCGTCAACCTACGAGCAGTACTTC.

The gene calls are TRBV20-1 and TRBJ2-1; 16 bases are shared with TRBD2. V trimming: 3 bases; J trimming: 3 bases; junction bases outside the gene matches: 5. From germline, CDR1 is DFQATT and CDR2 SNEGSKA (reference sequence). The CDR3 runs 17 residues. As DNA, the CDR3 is TGCAGTGCTAGGCCAGGGACTAGCGGGGGGGTCTACAATGAGCAGTTCTTC. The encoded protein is CSARPGTSGGVYNEQFF.

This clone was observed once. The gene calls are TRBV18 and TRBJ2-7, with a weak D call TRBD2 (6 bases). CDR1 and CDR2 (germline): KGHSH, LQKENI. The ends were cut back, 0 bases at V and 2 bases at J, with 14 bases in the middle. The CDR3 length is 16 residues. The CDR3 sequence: CASSPPGLPAAYEQYF. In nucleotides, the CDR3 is TGTGCCAGCTCACCACCGGGACTGCCCGCGGCCTACGAGCAGTACTTC.

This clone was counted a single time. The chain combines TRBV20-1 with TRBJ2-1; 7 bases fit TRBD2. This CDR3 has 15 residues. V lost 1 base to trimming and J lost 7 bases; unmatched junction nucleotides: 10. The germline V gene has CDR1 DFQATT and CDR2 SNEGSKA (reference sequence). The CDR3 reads CSARGGSGMYNEQFF. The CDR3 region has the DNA TGCAGTGCTAGAGGCGGAAGCGGGATGTATAATGAGCAGTTCTTC.

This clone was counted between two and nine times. The CDR3 bases are TGTGCCAGCAGCCCGGGACAGGGTACCTACGAGCAGTACTTC. This encodes CASSPGQGTYEQYF. The chain uses TRBV7-2 and TRBJ2-7; 9 nucleotides line up with TRBD1. The CDR3 has 14 residues. Germline-derived CDR1 and CDR2 are SGHTA and FQGNSA. After removal of 5 bases from V and 2 bases from J, the junction contained 4 bases not matched to a gene.

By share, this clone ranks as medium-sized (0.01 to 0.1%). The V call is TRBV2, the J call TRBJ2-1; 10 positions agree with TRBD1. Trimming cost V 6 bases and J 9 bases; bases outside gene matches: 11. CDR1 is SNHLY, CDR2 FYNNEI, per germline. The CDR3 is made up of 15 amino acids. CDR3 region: CASSTDRGRYGEQFF. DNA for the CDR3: TGTGCCAGCAGCACCGACAGGGGGCGTTACGGTGAGCAGTTCTTC.